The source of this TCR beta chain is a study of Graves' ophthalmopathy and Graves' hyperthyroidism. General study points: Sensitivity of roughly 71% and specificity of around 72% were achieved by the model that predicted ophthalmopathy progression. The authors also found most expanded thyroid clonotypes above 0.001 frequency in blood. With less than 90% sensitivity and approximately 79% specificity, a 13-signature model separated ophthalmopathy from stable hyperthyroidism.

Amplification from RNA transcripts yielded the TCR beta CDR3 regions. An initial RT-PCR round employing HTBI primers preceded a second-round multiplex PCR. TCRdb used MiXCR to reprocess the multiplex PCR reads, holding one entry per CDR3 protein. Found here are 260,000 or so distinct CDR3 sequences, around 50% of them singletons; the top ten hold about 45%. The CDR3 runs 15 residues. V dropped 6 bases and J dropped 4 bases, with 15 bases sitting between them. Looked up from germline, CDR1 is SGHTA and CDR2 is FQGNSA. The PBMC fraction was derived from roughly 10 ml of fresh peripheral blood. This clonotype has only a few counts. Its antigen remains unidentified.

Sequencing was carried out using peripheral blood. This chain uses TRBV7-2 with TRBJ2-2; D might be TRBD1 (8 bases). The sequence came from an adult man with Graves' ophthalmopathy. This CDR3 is CASSITGGVTGELFF. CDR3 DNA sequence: TGTGCCAGCAGTATAACAGGGGGGGTCACCGGGGAGCTGTTTTTT.